One and the same sample provided the 14 T cell receptor beta chains below, sequenced in a study of CD8 T cells in Susac syndrome. An input of about 0.45 to 1 ug of RNA was subjected to reverse transcription using random hexamers. TCRdb redid the calling of the immunoSEQ multiplex PCR reads with MiXCR, one entry per CDR3 protein. The table records some 240,000 distinct CDR3 sequences, around 96% of them present only once. Sequenced input: CD4+ T cells from PBMCs. The receptor source for this set is a human donor with Susac syndrome.

This rearrangement joins TRBV21-1 to TRBJ2-1. TRBV21-1 is tagged as a pseudogene. The CDR3 totals 10 residues. The CDR3 DNA follows: TGTGCCAGCTGCCAAAGAGAGCAGTTCTTC. Its translation is CASCQREQFF.

This chain connects TRBV6-6 to TRBJ1-5; the D is unclear. The CDR3 spans 16 residues. CDR1 and CDR2 (germline): MNHNY, SVGAGI (reference sequence). The V and J ends lost 5 bases and 7 bases respectively, with 21 bases between them. This CDR3 is CASSPLVLGGRQPQHF. The CDR3 DNA is TGTGCCAGCAGTCCCCTTGTTCTCGGAGGGCGGCAGCCCCAGCATTTT.

This CDR3 reads CASSWDGDTDTQYF. The CDR3 nucleotides read TGTGCCAGCAGTTGGGACGGAGACACAGATACGCAGTATTTT. J is TRBJ2-3 and V is TRBV6-2 or TRBV6-3; the D gene could be TRBD1 or TRBD2 (5 bases each). Germline values: CDR1 MNHEY, CDR2 SVGEGT. With 4 bases removed from V and 2 bases from J, the gap between germline ends came to 10 bases. This CDR3 comprises 14 residues.

This sequence joins TRBV12-3 or TRBV12-4 and TRBJ1-1; D gene unclear. The CDR3 sequence is 14 residues long. Trimming pared 6 bases from V and 0 bases from J, leaving 11 bases between. The CDR3 here is CASSVVRVNTEAFF. For the CDR3, the DNA is TGTGCCAGCAGCGTCGTGCGGGTGAACACTGAAGCTTTCTTT.

This clonotype was seen a single time. V gene TRBV30 combines with J gene TRBJ2-4, with a possible D match to TRBD1 (6 bases). The CDR3 sequence is 16 residues long. Germline V gives CDR1 GTSNPN, CDR2 SVGIG (reference sequence). The ends were cut back, 4 bases at V and 0 bases at J, with 16 bases in the middle. The CDR3 protein is CAWNPDRMIAKNIQYF. The CDR3 DNA follows: TGTGCCTGGAACCCAGACAGGATGATAGCCAAAAACATTCAGTACTTC.

The chain joins TRBV20-1 to TRBJ2-5, with D tentatively TRBD2 (5 bases). The CDR3 contains 11 residues. CDR1 DFQATT and CDR2 SNEGSKA come from the germline V gene (reference sequence). V was cut by 3 bases and J by 3 bases, with 5 bases left in between. For the CDR3, the DNA is TGCAGTGCTAGGAGGGAAGAGACCCAGTACTTC. Protein: CSARREETQYF.

V gene TRBV29-1 combines with J gene TRBJ2-1; TRBD2 matches at 7 bases. The germline V gene has CDR1 SQVTM and CDR2 ANQGSEA. This CDR3 spans 14 amino acids. J gave up 5 bases and V 3 bases, and 7 bases lay outside the gene matches. The CDR3 DNA reads TGCAGCGTTGACGGGACTAAGACTGACAATGAGCAGTTCTTC. This codes for CSVDGTKTDNEQFF.

This clonotype has a single count. This chain links TRBV29-1 with TRBJ1-2; the D gene is possibly TRBD1 (6 bases). Germline CDR1 reads SQVTM; CDR2 reads ANQGSEA. Trimming cost V 1 base and J 4 bases, with 10 bases left between them. This CDR3 is built from 13 residues. CDR3 nucleotide sequence: TGCAGCGTTGAAGGGCAGGGGATCTATGGCTACACCTTC. Encoded protein: CSVEGQGIYGYTF.

With regard to this clonotype: Sequence at one end of the junction differs from germline and may be a read error. This chain uses TRBV5-1 with TRBJ2-5; D possibly corresponds to TRBD1 (5 bases). The germline V gene encodes CDR1 SGHRS and CDR2 YFSETQ. This CDR3 is 14 amino acids long. The CDR3 nucleotides are TGCGCCAGCAGTTTGGACACACCCCAAGAGACCCAGTACTTC. Residues: CASSLDTPQETQYF.

The chain is built from TRBV20-1 and TRBJ2-7; D not certain. From germline, CDR1 is DFQATT and CDR2 SNEGSKA (reference sequence). V lost 1 base and J 3 bases, leaving 7 bases between the germline ends. The CDR3 extends over 12 amino acids. The CDR3 protein is CSARGPDYEQYF. The CDR3, as DNA: TGCAGTGCTAGAGGTCCGGACTACGAGCAGTACTTC.

The chain is built from TRBV18 and TRBJ1-1; D may be TRBD1 (6 bases). The V gene lost 6 bases and the J gene lost 3 bases, with 14 bases spanning the gap. This CDR3 contains 14 residues. CDR1 and CDR2 from the germline V gene are KGHSH and LQKENI. This chain's CDR3 is CASSTRAGDTEAFF. The CDR3, as DNA: TGTGCCAGCTCGACCAGGGCAGGGGACACTGAAGCTTTCTTT.

This clonotype was seen only once. The rearrangement joins TRBV9 to TRBJ2-1; 8 bases fit TRBD2. The CDR3 has 16 amino acids. Germline V gene sequence: CDR1 SGDLS, CDR2 YYNGEE. With 0 bases clipped from V and 3 bases from J, the junction kept 5 bases outside the gene matches. The CDR3 loop is CASSVAPAGDYNEQFF. The CDR3 DNA follows: TGTGCCAGCAGCGTAGCCCCAGCGGGAGACTACAATGAGCAGTTCTTC.

A single count supports this clonotype. The chain couples TRBV30 to TRBJ2-5, with D possibly matching TRBD2 (5 bases). The germline V gene encodes CDR1 GTSNPN and CDR2 SVGIG (reference sequence). The V and J ends lost 2 bases and 4 bases respectively, with 8 bases between them. The CDR3 spans 12 residues. DNA of the CDR3: TGTGCCTGGAGTCCCGGGGTAGAGACCCAGTACTTC. Its translation is CAWSPGVETQYF.

This clonotype was recorded only once. This chain joins TRBV7-2 and TRBJ1-2; 7 bases map to TRBD1. Germline values: CDR1 SGHTA, CDR2 FQGNSA. The CDR3 totals 15 residues. The ends lost 3 bases at V and 1 base at J; junction bases unmatched: 5. CDR3 sequence reads: CASSFSGTDNYGYTF. CDR3 nucleotides: TGTGCCAGCAGCTTTTCTGGGACAGATAACTATGGCTACACCTTC.